Presented here are 16 T cell receptor beta chains from one specimen sequenced in a study of neurological immune-mediated disorders (dated by TCRdb to the late 2010s). Libraries were made using 5' RACE. Reads for this sample came from an Illumina HiSeq 2500. TCRdb took the public reads, trimmed them with fastp at Q25, ran MiXCR for clone calling and kept in-frame beta chains. Each entry is one CDR3 protein sequence, shown with its most common DNA and genes. This sample comprises about 74,000 distinct CDR3 sequences, 5.2% of them detected only once. The ten largest clones represent just under 7.5% of the sample. The source material was PBMCs. The receptors shown here come from a young man with multiple sclerosis.

This clonotype came up many times. The CDR3 nucleotides are TGCGCCAGCACCGAGGACTCCAACTATGGCTACACCTTC. It specifies CASTEDSNYGYTF. The chain has TRBV5-1 and TRBJ1-2; no reliable D call. The CDR3 length is 13 residues. The germline V and J ends were trimmed by 6 bases and 2 bases, with 11 bases remaining between them. The germline CDR1 and CDR2 sequences are SGHRS and YFSETQ.

Ten or more counts support this clonotype. The chain carries TRBV20-1 and TRBJ2-7, with D perhaps TRBD2 (5 bases). The CDR3 is made up of 14 amino acids. V lost 1 base to trimming and J lost 0 bases, with 10 bases between them. CDR1 and CDR2 (germline): DFQATT, SNEGSKA (reference sequence). Written as DNA, the CDR3 is TGCAGTGCTAGAGTACCGGGGAGCTCCTACGAGCAGTACTTC. It specifies CSARVPGSSYEQYF.

On this clonotype: A much larger clone differs by one base, so this may be a read error. The gene calls are TRBV5-6 and TRBJ2-1; unclear D gene. The CDR3 covers 15 residues. CDR1 is SGHDT and CDR2 is YYEEEE in the germline V gene. The V end lost 1 base, the J end lost 1 base, and 9 bases lay between the germline ends. CDR3 coding DNA: TGTGCCAGCAGCTTGCGCGTAGAATCCTACAATGAGCAGTTCTTC. Translating it yields CASSLRVESYNEQFF.

This clonotype was found once. One base away lies a much larger clone, so this may be a sequencing read error. The chain carries TRBV7-8 and TRBJ2-1; 11 bases line up with TRBD2. The CDR3 has 16 residues. Germline CDR1 is SGHVS and CDR2 is FQNEAQ. The CDR3 here is CASSSGTSGHYNVQFF. CDR3 nucleotide sequence: TGTGCCAGCAGCTCCGGGACTAGCGGACATTACAATGTGCAGTTCTTC.

Ten or more counts support this clonotype. This sequence joins TRBV12-3 or TRBV12-4 and TRBJ1-1; 9 positions agree with TRBD1. The CDR3 runs 15 residues. V was clipped by 6 bases and J by 1 base; unmatched bases: 6. The CDR3 is CASRTYRGQNTEAFF. The DNA of the CDR3 is TGTGCCAGCAGGACCTACAGGGGGCAGAACACTGAAGCTTTCTTT.

This clonotype was seen repeatedly, ten times or more. The chain combines TRBV9 with TRBJ2-3; TRBD2 agrees at 10 bases. Germline lookup yields CDR1 SGDLS and CDR2 YYNGEE. V gave up 0 bases and J gave up 6 bases; unmatched junction bases: 7. The CDR3 is 16 residues long. This CDR3 reads CASSVESGGGRDTQYF. DNA for the CDR3: TGTGCCAGCAGCGTAGAAAGCGGGGGGGGGAGGGATACGCAGTATTTT.

This clonotype was seen ten or more times. The chain joins TRBV6-4 to TRBJ2-2; 7 bases align to TRBD1. J was trimmed by 6 bases and V by 5 bases; bases with no gene match: 9. This CDR3 is built from 15 residues. The germline V gene has CDR1 MRHNA and CDR2 SNTAGT. In nucleotides, the CDR3 is TGTGCCAGCAGTAACGAGCAGGGGGACGCCGGGGAGCTGTTTTTT. Its protein is CASSNEQGDAGELFF.

This clonotype came up many times. The J gene is TRBJ2-1, the V gene TRBV20-1; D call uncertain. Trimming cost V 6 bases and J 7 bases, with 16 bases left between them. Germline loops: CDR1 DFQATT, CDR2 SNEGSKA (reference sequence). The CDR3 has 13 amino acids. CDR3 nucleotides: TGCAGTGCGTCACTAAATCGGATAAATGAGCAGTTCTTC. Translated: CSASLNRINEQFF.

This clonotype showed up many times. This chain connects TRBV7-2 to TRBJ2-7; 7 bases are a match to TRBD2. There are 15 residues in the CDR3. J lost 3 bases, V lost 0 bases, and 5 bases had no gene match. CDR1 and CDR2 (germline): SGHTA, FQGNSA. This CDR3 is CASSLAYREVYEQYF. The CDR3 DNA sequence: TGTGCCAGCAGCTTAGCGTACCGGGAGGTCTACGAGCAGTACTTC.

This clonotype was found many times. The rearrangement uses TRBV2 and TRBJ1-1, with TRBD1 matching 7 bases. V lost 5 bases to trimming and J lost 0 bases; unmatched junction nucleotides: 12. Germline values: CDR1 SNHLY, CDR2 FYNNEI. The CDR3 runs 17 residues. This CDR3 is CASSNDRVWVMNTEAFF. The CDR3 DNA sequence: TGTGCCAGCAGTAACGACAGGGTTTGGGTTATGAACACTGAAGCTTTCTTT.

This clonotype was recorded many times. The V gene is TRBV11-2, the J gene TRBJ1-2; a possible D gene is TRBD1 (6 bases). In germline, CDR1 is SGHAT, CDR2 FQNNGV. With 4 bases removed from V and 6 bases from J, the gap between germline ends came to 9 bases. The CDR3 loop spans 12 amino acids. Here the CDR3 reads CASSSEGDGYTF. CDR3 bases: TGTGCCAGCAGCTCCGAGGGGGATGGCTACACCTTC.

A remark on this clonotype: With a much larger clone just one base away, this may be a read error. The V call is TRBV28, the J call TRBJ1-4; 7 bases are shared with TRBD1. CDR1 and CDR2 (germline): MDHEN, SYDVKM. This CDR3 region has 18 residues. Unmatched junction bases numbered 9, after V lost 2 bases and J lost 0 bases. Here the CDR3 DNA reads TGTGCCAGCAGTTTAACTGGGACAGTCTCCACAACTAATGAAAAACTGTTTTTT. Its protein product is CASSLTGTVSTTNEKLFF.

This clonotype was recorded at least ten times. The gene calls are TRBV10-3 and TRBJ1-2; a possible D gene is TRBD1 (5 bases). Per the germline V gene, CDR1 is ENHRY and CDR2 is SYGVKD. The V end was cut by 5 bases, the J end by 1 base, with 8 bases between. The CDR3 covers 13 residues. CDR3 nucleotide sequence: TGTGCCATCAGTCCGGACAATAACTATGGCTACACCTTC. It is translated as CAISPDNNYGYTF.

This clonotype has at least ten counts. The gene calls are TRBV20-1 and TRBJ2-4; 8 nucleotides agree with TRBD2. J lost 9 bases, V lost 6 bases, and 4 bases had no gene match. The CDR3 is made up of 11 amino acids. Per germline, CDR1 DFQATT and CDR2 SNEGSKA (reference sequence). DNA of the CDR3: TGCAGTGCGCCCCGGGGGGGCATTCAGTACTTC. Translated, it gives CSAPRGGIQYF.

This clonotype was recorded a few times. The junction differs from germline at one of its ends, possibly a read error. The chain is built from TRBV5-1 and TRBJ1-5; D gene uncertain. Germline CDR1 is SGHRS and CDR2 is YFSETQ. This CDR3 spans 13 amino acids. CDR3 amino acids: CASSLEVGQPQNF. The CDR3 DNA reads as TGCGCCAGCAGCTTGGAGGTCGGGCAGCCCCAGAATTTT.

Many counts were recorded for this clonotype. The chain is built from TRBV6-5 and TRBJ2-2; 8 bases match TRBD1. The CDR3 consists of 14 residues. Germline V gene data show CDR1 as MNHEY and CDR2 as SVGAGI. V dropped 6 bases and J dropped 3; count of bases not matched to a gene: 3. The CDR3: CASRRTGHTGELFF. In DNA, the CDR3 is TGTGCCAGCAGGAGGACAGGGCACACCGGGGAGCTGTTTTTT.